Listed here are 5 T cell receptor beta chains from one sample, sequenced in a study of blood T cells in healthy people across ages (dated by TCRdb to between 2014 and 2017). The library relied on 5' RACE. Sequencing was carried out with an Illumina HiSeq 2500. A second PCR of about 7 to 12 cycles was run with a J-beta primer mix and a sample-barcoded 5' primer. TCRdb reprocessing: public reads trimmed at Q25 with fastp, clones called with MiXCR, in-frame beta chains kept. All rows with the same CDR3 protein become a single entry with the most common DNA and genes. The sample table records 800,000 to 1,300,000 distinct CDR3 sequences; less than 25% of these occur just once. The ten largest make up approximately 0.7% of the sample. Another study also made use of these data, one on T cells of mothers and their children.

Sequenced: blood. These TCRs come from a girl aged 2-10 years in good health.

Comments on this clonotype: The junction shows a germline mismatch at one end, possibly a read error. This chain joins TRBV11-1 and TRBJ1-6; 9 bases map to TRBD1. From germline, CDR1 is SGHAT and CDR2 FQDESV (reference sequence). The CDR3 is made up of 14 amino acids. The CDR3 is CVSSPTGGNSPLHF. CDR3 coding DNA: TGTGTCAGCAGCCCGACAGGGGGGAATTCACCCCTCCACTTT.

This chain uses TRBV6-6 with TRBJ2-5; 7 nucleotides align to TRBD2. The J call may be faulty, since TRBJ2-1 better matches the DNA end. The CDR3 extends over 14 amino acids. Germline assignment: CDR1 MNHNY and CDR2 SVGAGI (reference sequence). CDR3 region: CASIDAGGRDEQFF. CDR3 coding DNA: TGTGCCAGCATTGACGCCGGGGGGAGAGATGAGCAGTTCTTC.

This clonotype came up a few times. The chain uses TRBV20-1 and TRBJ1-5; 7 positions match TRBD1. This CDR3 comprises 17 residues. The germline V gene encodes CDR1 DFQATT and CDR2 SNEGSKA (reference sequence). J gave up 6 bases and V 0 bases, and 14 bases lay outside the gene matches. The CDR3 DNA is TGCAGTGCTAGAGATGGGGAAATACAGGGGTCAGGTCAGCCCCAGCATTTT. This gives the protein CSARDGEIQGSGQPQHF.

This clonotype was seen at least ten times. This sequence joins TRBV4-1 and TRBJ2-4; the D gene is possibly TRBD2 (6 bases). Germline CDR1 and CDR2: MGHRA and YSYEKL. This CDR3 contains 16 residues. The germline V and J ends were trimmed by 1 base and 3 bases, with 13 bases remaining between them. The CDR3 protein is CASSQVTTSLKNIQYF. The CDR3, as DNA: TGCGCCAGCAGCCAAGTAACTACTAGCCTCAAAAACATTCAGTACTTC.

This clonotype was detected only a few times. The V and J genes are TRBV15 and TRBJ2-5; D may be TRBD2 (5 bases). Trimming stripped 3 bases from V and 0 bases from J, with 11 bases between. CDR1 and CDR2 from the germline V gene are LNHNV and YYDKDF (reference sequence). The CDR3 has 15 residues. This CDR3 reads CATSRTTDYQETQYF. CDR3 nucleotide sequence: TGTGCCACCAGCAGGACTACTGACTACCAAGAGACCCAGTACTTC.